This passage covers 5 T cell receptor beta chains from one sample sequenced in a study of control samples from healthy donors and cancer patients. Assay used: immunoSEQ multiplex PCR; TCRdb lists only in-frame clones, some missing. This sample yields about 110,000 clones, of which just over 90% are seen a single time; 4.4% belongs to the top ten. The sample was blood. Every receptor here comes from a human donor in good health. The donor label of this sample is uncertain.

The chain joins TRBV10-3 to TRBJ2-7; 7 bases line up with TRBD1. Germline loops: CDR1 ENHRY, CDR2 SYGVKD. The trim removed 3 bases at V and 2 bases at J, leaving 4 bases unmatched. The CDR3 runs 14 residues. The CDR3 DNA reads TGTGCCATCAGTGACTCGGACAGGCCCTACGAGCAGTACTTC. Its translation is CAISDSDRPYEQYF.

The V gene is TRBV5-6, the J gene TRBJ2-2, with a tentative D call TRBD1 (6 bases). Germline assignment: CDR1 SGHDT and CDR2 YYEEEE. This CDR3 contains 16 residues. Trimming stripped 0 bases from V and 3 bases from J, with 12 bases between. The chain's CDR3 is CASSLEQGEYTGELFF. The CDR3 DNA is TGTGCCAGCAGCTTGGAACAGGGAGAGTACACCGGGGAGCTGTTTTTT.

This rearrangement joins TRBV27 to TRBJ1-2; 7 bases agree with TRBD1. Per the germline V gene, CDR1 is MNHEY and CDR2 is SMNVEV (reference sequence). The CDR3 is 14 amino acids. Trimming removed 3 bases from V and 5 bases from J; junction bases left unmatched: 6. CDR3 in amino acids: CASSFSGTDYGYTF. In DNA form, the CDR3 reads TGTGCCAGCAGTTTCTCAGGGACAGATTATGGCTACACCTTC.

The chain is built from TRBV30 and TRBJ1-2, with a tentative D call TRBD1 (5 bases). CDR1 and CDR2 (germline): GTSNPN, SVGIG (reference sequence). The CDR3 extends over 13 amino acids. V was pared by 3 bases and J by 7 bases, with 15 bases between. CDR3: CAWRPDMAGGYTF. CDR3 bases: TGTGCCTGGAGACCGGACATGGCAGGTGGCTACACCTTC.

This chain connects TRBV4-3 to TRBJ1-2, with D uncertain. The germline gives CDR1 LGHNA, CDR2 YSLEER. CDR3 length equals 14 residues. Trimming shortened V by 0 bases and J by 8 bases, and 13 bases separated the two germline ends. DNA of the CDR3: TGCGCCAGCAGCCAAGATGTAGGGTTCATGGGCTACACCTTC. It specifies CASSQDVGFMGYTF.